Listed below are T cell receptor beta chains from one sample, sequenced in a study of metastatic and nonmetastatic thyroid tumors. TCRdb re-clonotyped the PCR reads through MiXCR. The sample yields over 65,000 clones, around an eighth seen once. Sequenced sample: tumor tissue. These receptors all come from a female donor with papillary thyroid cancer or a benign thyroid nodule (not recorded which). Some clones in this sample may be carry-over from other donors' samples. Both conserved end residues are part of each CDR3. A D gene is named only where the DNA matches it firmly. A clone size is listed for some rows: how often the clone was seen (once, few, many), or a class if it is expanded.

d_call: TRBD2; v_call: TRBV6-2/TRBV6-3; j_call: TRBJ2-7; clone_size: -; cdr3_nt: TGTGCCAGCAGTTACTACGCGAGGACTAGAGGTTACGAGCAGTACTTC; cdr3_aa: CASSYYARTRGYEQYF
d_call: -; v_call: TRBV6-1; j_call: TRBJ1-3; clone_size: many; cdr3_nt: TGTGCCAGCAGTGAAGAGGGCAGGAGTAACACCATATATTTT; cdr3_aa: CASSEEGRSNTIYF
d_call: -; v_call: TRBV30; j_call: TRBJ1-2; clone_size: many; cdr3_nt: TGTGCCTCGCCCCCCGCTGGCTACACCTTC; cdr3_aa: CASPPAGYTF
d_call: -; v_call: TRBV28; j_call: TRBJ2-3; clone_size: many; cdr3_nt: TGTGCCGTTTACAGGGACTTAGCCGATACGCAGTATTTT; cdr3_aa: CAVYRDLADTQYF
d_call: -; v_call: TRBV11-3; j_call: TRBJ2-4; clone_size: many; cdr3_nt: TGTGCCAGCAGCTTAGGATTGACGCGTCAGTACTTC; cdr3_aa: CASSLGLTRQYF
d_call: TRBD1; v_call: TRBV20-1; j_call: TRBJ1-4; clone_size: medium-sized; cdr3_nt: TGCAGTGCTAGAGCTTCAGGACAGGGGAATGAAAAACTGTTTTTT; cdr3_aa: CSARASGQGNEKLFF
d_call: -; v_call: TRBV12-3/TRBV12-4; j_call: TRBJ2-7; clone_size: many; cdr3_nt: TGTGCCAGCAGTTATTTCGGGTCTGGAAACCCCTACGAGCAGTACTTC; cdr3_aa: CASSYFGSGNPYEQYF
d_call: -; v_call: TRBV20-1; j_call: TRBJ2-7; clone_size: -; cdr3_nt: TGCAGTGCTAGATATTCCTCGGTTTTCTACGAGCAGTACTTC; cdr3_aa: CSARYSSVFYEQYF
d_call: -; v_call: TRBV20-1; j_call: TRBJ1-1; clone_size: many; cdr3_nt: TGCAGTGCTAGAGATTTAGTCTCTAACACTGAAGCTTTCTTT; cdr3_aa: CSARDLVSNTEAFF
d_call: -; v_call: TRBV11-3; j_call: TRBJ2-7; clone_size: many; cdr3_nt: TGTGCCAGCAGCCCTCGTCTCCGAGGATACGAGCAGTACTTC; cdr3_aa: CASSPRLRGYEQYF
d_call: -; v_call: TRBV5-4; j_call: TRBJ1-1; clone_size: many; cdr3_nt: TGTGCCAGCAGCTCGGGACACAGGAACACTGAAGCTTTCTTT; cdr3_aa: CASSSGHRNTEAFF
d_call: TRBD2; v_call: TRBV2; j_call: TRBJ2-7; clone_size: -; cdr3_nt: TGTGCCAGCAGTGAAGCGGTACTAGCGCGAGTTTACGAGCAGTACTTC; cdr3_aa: CASSEAVLARVYEQYF
d_call: TRBD1; v_call: TRBV6-1; j_call: TRBJ1-5; clone_size: -; cdr3_nt: TGTGCCAGCAGAGACAGGGGGCGAAATCAGCCCCAGCATTTT; cdr3_aa: CASRDRGRNQPQHF
d_call: TRBD2; v_call: TRBV15; j_call: TRBJ2-7; clone_size: -; cdr3_nt: TGTGCCACCTCGGGGGGGACCCTCATGAGGTGGCAGTACTTC; cdr3_aa: CATSGGTLMRWQYF
d_call: TRBD1; v_call: TRBV11-2; j_call: TRBJ2-7; clone_size: -; cdr3_nt: TGTGCCAGCAACCGGACGCCTTCAGGGGGCGACTACGAGCAGTACTTC; cdr3_aa: CASNRTPSGGDYEQYF
d_call: TRBD2; v_call: TRBV7-2; j_call: TRBJ2-7; clone_size: many; cdr3_nt: TGTGCCAGCAGCTTAGCAAGCGGGAGAATTTACGAGCAGTACTTC; cdr3_aa: CASSLASGRIYEQYF
d_call: -; v_call: TRBV7-8; j_call: TRBJ2-3; clone_size: -; cdr3_nt: TGTGCCAGCAGCTTATACACCCCCGGAGTCGTAAATTTT; cdr3_aa: CASSLYTPGVVNF
d_call: -; v_call: TRBV7-2; j_call: TRBJ2-3; clone_size: few; cdr3_nt: TGTGCCAGCAGCTGGGGAGATACGCAGTATTTT; cdr3_aa: CASSWGDTQYF
d_call: -; v_call: TRBV11-2; j_call: TRBJ1-5; clone_size: many; cdr3_nt: TGTGCCAGCAGCTTGGCTGGGGGGCAGGCCCAGCATTTT; cdr3_aa: CASSLAGGQAQHF
d_call: -; v_call: TRBV5-5; j_call: TRBJ1-2; clone_size: many; cdr3_nt: TGTGCCAGCAGCTCAGGGTGGGCCTATGGCTACACCTTC; cdr3_aa: CASSSGWAYGYTF
d_call: -; v_call: TRBV9; j_call: TRBJ2-5; clone_size: -; cdr3_nt: TGTGCCAGCAGCGTAGGTCCATGCGGAAAGGGGGGGGAGACCCAGTACTTC; cdr3_aa: CASSVGPCGKGGETQYF
d_call: -; v_call: TRBV13; j_call: TRBJ1-4; clone_size: many; cdr3_nt: TGTGCCAGCAGCTTGTTTGGCGAAAAACTGTTTTTT; cdr3_aa: CASSLFGEKLFF
d_call: TRBD1; v_call: TRBV9; j_call: TRBJ2-5; clone_size: few; cdr3_nt: TGTGCCAGCAGCACACAGGGGGCTCGGCAAGAGACCCAGTACTTC; cdr3_aa: CASSTQGARQETQYF
d_call: TRBD2; v_call: TRBV9; j_call: TRBJ2-5; clone_size: -; cdr3_nt: TGCGCCAGCAGCCCAAAACTAGTGGGAGGGTGGGAGACCCATTACTTC; cdr3_aa: CASSPKLVGGWETHYF
d_call: TRBD1; v_call: TRBV11-2; j_call: TRBJ1-6; clone_size: -; cdr3_nt: TGTGCCAGCAGCTGGTCCGGGACAGGGGCCGCCCCCCTCCACTTT; cdr3_aa: CASSWSGTGAAPLHF
d_call: -; v_call: TRBV5-6; j_call: TRBJ2-7; clone_size: few; cdr3_nt: TGTGCCAGCAGCCAGCTAGGGCGGGACTTCTACGAGCAGTACTTC; cdr3_aa: CASSQLGRDFYEQYF
d_call: TRBD1; v_call: TRBV24-1; j_call: TRBJ1-2; clone_size: many; cdr3_nt: TGTGCCACCAGTACCCTCGACAGGGACTATGGCTACACCTTC; cdr3_aa: CATSTLDRDYGYTF